This is a list of T cell receptor beta chains from one sample in a study of T cell clones after liver transplantation. Repertoires were generated with immunoSEQ multiplex PCR, while TCRdb's copy carries only in-frame clones and drops some. This table has approximately 65,000 clones, 80% to 95% appearing once. The sequenced sample was CD4+ T cells from blood, obtained less than 27 months after liver transplant. These receptors originate from a human patient who received a liver transplant. Some of these T cells may belong to the graft donor. CDR3s include the opening cysteine and the closing phenylalanine or tryptophan. Each record gives: clone size, J gene, V gene, D gene, CDR3 DNA, CDR3 protein. A D gene is named only where the DNA matches it firmly. Not every row has a clone size; where given, it reads once, few, many or a size class.

abundance: -
j_gene: TRBJ2-7
v_gene: TRBV6-5
d_gene: -
CDR3nt: TGTGCCAGCAGTTACTCCGACTCTGGGCCCTACGAGCAGTACTTC
CDR3aa: CASSYSDSGPYEQYF

abundance: -
j_gene: TRBJ2-1
v_gene: TRBV2
d_gene: TRBD1
CDR3nt: TGTGCCAGCAGTCGGGACAGGTCGAATGAGCAGTTCTTC
CDR3aa: CASSRDRSNEQFF

abundance: -
j_gene: TRBJ2-2
v_gene: TRBV28
d_gene: TRBD2
CDR3nt: TGTGCCAGCACTTTGCCTGGCGGGAGCGGTCACGGGGAGCTGTTTTTT
CDR3aa: CASTLPGGSGHGELFF

abundance: -
j_gene: TRBJ2-1
v_gene: TRBV19
d_gene: -
CDR3nt: TGTGCCAGTAGTATCCACAGACAGCTCTCCTACAATGAGCAGTTCTTC
CDR3aa: CASSIHRQLSYNEQFF

abundance: once
j_gene: TRBJ1-1
v_gene: TRBV18
d_gene: -
CDR3nt: TGTGCCAGCTCACCAATTACTGAAGCTTTCTTT
CDR3aa: CASSPITEAFF

abundance: -
j_gene: TRBJ2-5
v_gene: TRBV28
d_gene: -
CDR3nt: TGTGCCAGCGTCAATTCGGGGGTCGCGGGAACAGAGACCCAGTACTTC
CDR3aa: CASVNSGVAGTETQYF

abundance: -
j_gene: TRBJ2-3
v_gene: TRBV9
d_gene: -
CDR3nt: TGTGCCAGCAGCGTATACACAGATACGCAGTATTTT
CDR3aa: CASSVYTDTQYF

abundance: -
j_gene: TRBJ2-1
v_gene: TRBV10-3
d_gene: -
CDR3nt: TGTGCCATCAGTAGCGGGCTTATCGCATATAATCAGTTCTTC
CDR3aa: CAISSGLIAYNQFF

abundance: -
j_gene: TRBJ2-3
v_gene: TRBV6-5
d_gene: -
CDR3nt: TGTGCCAGCAGTACCACAGATACGCAGTATTTT
CDR3aa: CASSTTDTQYF

abundance: -
j_gene: TRBJ2-1
v_gene: TRBV28
d_gene: -
CDR3nt: TGTGCCAGCAGTCAGCGAGCGTACAATGAGCAGTTCTTC
CDR3aa: CASSQRAYNEQFF

abundance: -
j_gene: TRBJ1-2
v_gene: TRBV2
d_gene: -
CDR3nt: TGTGCCAGCAGGCCCGAGTTGGGCTACACCTTC
CDR3aa: CASRPELGYTF

abundance: -
j_gene: TRBJ2-5
v_gene: TRBV30
d_gene: TRBD2
CDR3nt: TGTGCCTGGAGTAAGGCGGGAGGGCCCCAAGAGACCCAGTACTTC
CDR3aa: CAWSKAGGPQETQYF

abundance: -
j_gene: TRBJ2-3
v_gene: TRBV6-6
d_gene: -
CDR3nt: TGTGCCAGCAGTCCCTCACGCACAGATACGCAGTATTTT
CDR3aa: CASSPSRTDTQYF

abundance: once
j_gene: TRBJ2-3
v_gene: TRBV5-1
d_gene: -
CDR3nt: TGCGCCAGCAGCTTAGGCAGTTCAGATACGCAGTATTTT
CDR3aa: CASSLGSSDTQYF

abundance: -
j_gene: TRBJ2-7
v_gene: TRBV5-1
d_gene: -
CDR3nt: TGCGCCAGCGGGGAGACTGGCGAGCAGTACTTC
CDR3aa: CASGETGEQYF

abundance: -
j_gene: TRBJ2-1
v_gene: TRBV7-2
d_gene: TRBD2
CDR3nt: TGTGCCAGCAGCTTACTAGCGGCCAATGAGCAGTTCTTC
CDR3aa: CASSLLAANEQFF

abundance: once
j_gene: TRBJ2-7
v_gene: TRBV5-1
d_gene: -
CDR3nt: TGCGCCAGCAGCTTGGGCGGGGCTCAGCATTCCTACGAGCAGTACTTC
CDR3aa: CASSLGGAQHSYEQYF

abundance: -
j_gene: TRBJ2-3
v_gene: TRBV28
d_gene: -
CDR3nt: TGTGCCAGCAGCGGTTCGGGCGGTCACACAGATACGCAGTATTTT
CDR3aa: CASSGSGGHTDTQYF

abundance: -
j_gene: TRBJ2-1
v_gene: TRBV2
d_gene: -
CDR3nt: TGTGCCAGCAGTGGGCGTAGCGCGGACAATGAGCAGTTCTTC
CDR3aa: CASSGRSADNEQFF

abundance: -
j_gene: TRBJ2-7
v_gene: TRBV7-9
d_gene: TRBD2
CDR3nt: TGTGCCAGCAGCTTTACTAGCGCCACCTACGAGCAGTACTTC
CDR3aa: CASSFTSATYEQYF

abundance: -
j_gene: TRBJ2-3
v_gene: TRBV2
d_gene: TRBD1
CDR3nt: TGTGCCAGCAACGAACAGGGGTTTCCGTCTAGCACAGATACGCAGTATTTT
CDR3aa: CASNEQGFPSSTDTQYF

abundance: -
j_gene: TRBJ2-1
v_gene: TRBV10-1
d_gene: TRBD2
CDR3nt: TGCGCCAGCAGTAGAGAATTTAGCGGGGGGAGCAATGAGCAGTTCTTC
CDR3aa: CASSREFSGGSNEQFF

abundance: -
j_gene: TRBJ2-3
v_gene: TRBV7-3
d_gene: TRBD1
CDR3nt: TGTGCCAGCAACTCGGGACAGTACACAGATACGCAGTATTTT
CDR3aa: CASNSGQYTDTQYF

abundance: -
j_gene: TRBJ2-1
v_gene: TRBV5-1
d_gene: TRBD2
CDR3nt: TGCGCCAGCAGACCCAGCGGGGAACCCTCCTACAATGAGCAGTTCTTC
CDR3aa: CASRPSGEPSYNEQFF

abundance: -
j_gene: TRBJ2-7
v_gene: TRBV30
d_gene: TRBD1
CDR3nt: TGTGCCTGGAGAGTGGACAGGGGAATGGAGCAGTACTTC
CDR3aa: CAWRVDRGMEQYF